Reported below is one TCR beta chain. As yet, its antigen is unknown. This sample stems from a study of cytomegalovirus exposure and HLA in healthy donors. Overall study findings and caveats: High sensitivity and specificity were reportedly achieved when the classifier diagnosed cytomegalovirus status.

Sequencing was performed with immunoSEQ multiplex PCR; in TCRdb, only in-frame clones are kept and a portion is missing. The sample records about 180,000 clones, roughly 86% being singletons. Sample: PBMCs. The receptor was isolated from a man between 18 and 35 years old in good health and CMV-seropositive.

CDR3 sequence reads: CASSLAGTADTQYF. Here the CDR3 DNA reads TGCGCCAGCAGCTTGGCCGGTACAGCAGATACGCAGTATTTT. The genes are TRBV5-1 and TRBJ2-3, with D uncertain. This CDR3 has 14 residues. Germline values: CDR1 SGHRS, CDR2 YFSETQ. V was pared by 0 bases and J by 4 bases, with 9 bases between.